The 32 T cell receptor beta chains reported below all come from one sample, sequenced in a study of regulatory T cells in long-lasting Graves disease. Through Arm-PCR of CDR3 regions and iRepertoire HTBI primers, TCR beta libraries were built. TCRdb analysed the multiplex PCR reads with MiXCR anew, one entry per CDR3 protein. The sample shows under 800,000 distinct CDR3 sequences, roughly 15% of them seen only once. Documented time point: newly diagnosed GD, antithyroid drugs for less than 3 months. PBMC RNA served as the TCR library source. These data also featured in a second study, about T cells in Graves' hyperthyroidism and ophthalmopathy.

Here the sequenced sample was peripheral blood mononuclear cells (PBMCs), taken at new diagnosis, from a patient treated with antithyroid drugs. Source of these receptors: a woman under 40 with Graves disease.

The chain joins TRBV19 to TRBJ2-7; D not certain. The CDR3 covers 13 residues. Trimming shortened V by 5 bases and J by 6 bases, and 14 bases separated the two germline ends. Germline CDR1 reads LNHDA; CDR2 reads SQIVND (reference sequence). In nucleotides, the CDR3 is TGTGCCAGTAGTTCCCGGACCTCCCGCGAGCAGTACTTC. Translation: CASSSRTSREQYF.

This clonotype was detected many times. The V gene is TRBV7-9, the J gene TRBJ1-1; D is unresolved. CDR1 and CDR2 (germline): SEHNR, FQNEAQ (reference sequence). Trimming pared 4 bases from V and 2 bases from J, leaving 14 bases between. This CDR3 comprises 15 residues. The chain's CDR3 is CASSSSGGRNTEAFF. As DNA, the CDR3 is TGTGCCAGCAGCTCGTCGGGAGGCCGTAACACTGAAGCTTTCTTT. The full variable domain, in which reference TRBV7-9 and TRBJ1-1 provide the parts outside the CDR3, is DTGVSQNPRHKITKRGQNVTFRCDPISEHNRLYWYRQTLGQGPEFLTYFQNEAQLEKSRLLSDRFSAERPKGSFSTLEIQRTEQGDSAMYLCASSSSGGRNTEAFFGQGTRLTVV.

The table lists this clonotype with many counts. The chain has TRBV10-2 and TRBJ2-1, with 8 bases identical to TRBD2. With 3 bases clipped from V and 7 bases from J, the junction kept 8 bases outside the gene matches. CDR3 length equals 15 residues. Germline V gene data show CDR1 as WSHSY and CDR2 as SAAADI. The CDR3 region is CASSDGGRRRNEQFF. The CDR3 DNA follows: TGCGCCAGCAGTGATGGCGGGAGGCGGCGGAATGAGCAGTTCTTC.

The chain employs TRBV3-1 and TRBJ2-7, with 8 bases fitting TRBD2. CDR3 length: 16 residues. The germline V gene has CDR1 LGHDT and CDR2 YNNKEL (reference sequence). V was pared by 1 base and J by 1 base, with 6 bases of the junction left unmatched. CDR3 amino acids: CASSQGSGIQSYEQYF. The DNA of the CDR3 is TGTGCCAGCAGCCAAGGTAGCGGGATTCAGTCCTACGAGCAGTACTTC.

This clonotype occurred many times. The genes are TRBV28 and TRBJ2-7, with 8 bases lining up with TRBD2. CDR3 length: 15 amino acids. Trimming at V came to 7 bases and at J to 0 bases, leaving 8 bases not matched to a gene. CDR1 is MDHEN, CDR2 SYDVKM, per germline. For the CDR3, the DNA is TGTGCCAGCAATTCGGGAGGGGCAAGCTCCTACGAGCAGTACTTC. Encoded protein: CASNSGGASSYEQYF.

This clonotype was seen more than once but under ten times. CDR3 in DNA: TGCAGTGTAAAAGCGGGAGACTTGTCATACGAGCAGTACTTC. Residues: CSVKAGDLSYEQYF. The genes are TRBV20-1 and TRBJ2-7; 8 nucleotides line up with TRBD2. V gave up 7 bases and J gave up 4 bases; unmatched junction bases: 12. Germline V CDR1 and CDR2: DFQATT, SNEGSKA (reference sequence). The CDR3 extends over 14 amino acids.

The chain combines TRBV7-9 with TRBJ1-1; possibly TRBD1 for D (5 bases). Trimming removed 5 bases at V and 10 bases at J, with 11 bases between. CDR3 length equals 11 residues. CDR1 is SEHNR and CDR2 is FQNEAQ in the germline V gene (reference sequence). The CDR3 is CASSGSQGAFF. CDR3 sequence (DNA): TGTGCCAGCAGCGGATCCCAGGGAGCTTTCTTT.

This clonotype was recorded at least ten times. The rearrangement joins TRBV29-1 to TRBJ1-1; D remains unclear. The CDR3 has 12 residues. Germline values: CDR1 SQVTM, CDR2 ANQGSEA. Trimming left V 4 bases short and J 4 bases short, with 10 bases between. CDR3 residues: CSVARDSTEAFF. CDR3 sequence (DNA): TGCAGCGTTGCAAGGGATAGCACTGAAGCTTTCTTT.

Concerning this clonotype itself: A far larger clone differs by one base, so this is likely a read error. The chain employs TRBV6-1 and TRBJ2-1; D uncertain. Trimming removed 6 bases at V and 5 bases at J, with 20 bases between. This CDR3 is built from 16 residues. Germline V lookup: CDR1 MNHNS, CDR2 SASEGT. CDR3 nucleotides: TGTGCCAGCAGCTCCCTTCCAGGCTCCGGACACAATGAGCAGTTCTTC. Translation: CASSSLPGSGHNEQFF.

V and J are TRBV11-2 and TRBJ2-1, with 8 positions matching TRBD1. The germline CDR1 and CDR2 sequences are SGHAT and FQNNGV. With V trimmed by 5 bases and J by 13 bases, 10 bases remained unmatched. The CDR3 is 13 residues long. The CDR3 loop is CASSLGQGETQFF. In DNA form, the CDR3 reads TGTGCCAGCAGCCTAGGACAGGGAGAGACCCAGTTCTTC.

This clonotype was detected ten times or more. The chain joins TRBV28 to TRBJ2-5; TRBD2 matches 8 bases. The CDR3 sequence is 15 residues long. Trimming took 3 bases from V and 4 from J; bases not matched to a gene: 7. CDR1 and CDR2 (germline): MDHEN, SYDVKM. CDR3 in amino acids: CASSLREVFGETQYF. The CDR3 bases are TGTGCCAGCAGTTTGCGGGAGGTGTTTGGAGAGACCCAGTACTTC.

This clonotype was detected a few times. This chain connects TRBV19 to TRBJ2-5; TRBD1 agrees at 9 bases. The CDR3 runs to 15 residues. The V and J ends lost 8 bases and 1 base, in that order; junction bases with no gene match: 8. Germline-derived CDR1 and CDR2 are LNHDA and SQIVND (reference sequence). CDR3 nucleotide sequence: TGTGCCAGTCAAGGACAGGGGAAAGCCCAAGAGACCCAGTACTTC. It translates to CASQGQGKAQETQYF.

This chain links TRBV7-6 with TRBJ2-2; 8 bases match TRBD1. The germline gives CDR1 SGHVS, CDR2 FNYEAQ. The V and J ends lost 7 bases and 2 bases, in that order; junction bases with no gene match: 6. CDR3 length equals 15 residues. The CDR3 protein is CASTHGQGNTGELFF. The CDR3, as DNA: TGTGCCAGCACCCACGGACAGGGAAACACCGGGGAGCTGTTTTTT. Using reference TRBV7-6 and TRBJ2-2 for the parts outside the CDR3, the full variable domain is GAGVSQSPRYKVTKRGQDVALRCDPISGHVSLYWYRQALGQGPEFLTYFNYEAQQDKSGLPNDRFSAERPEGSISTLTIQRTEQRDSAMYRCASTHGQGNTGELFFGEGSRLTVL.

This clonotype was found many times. The V gene is TRBV12-3 or TRBV12-4, the J gene TRBJ1-5, with a possible D match to TRBD1 (5 bases). The CDR3 loop spans 12 amino acids. V dropped 3 bases and J dropped 6 bases, with 6 bases sitting between them. The CDR3 is CASSFGGQPQHF. DNA for the CDR3: TGTGCCAGCAGTTTTGGGGGTCAGCCCCAGCATTTT.

The sample holds many counts of this clonotype. V and J are TRBV12-3 or TRBV12-4 and TRBJ2-6; no firm D call. This CDR3 contains 13 residues. With 7 bases removed from V and 2 bases from J, the gap between germline ends came to 6 bases. The CDR3 here is CASTPPGANVLTF. In nucleotides, the CDR3 is TGTGCCAGCACCCCCCCTGGGGCCAACGTCCTGACTTTC.

V is TRBV27 and J is TRBJ2-2, with no clear D. The V end lost 3 bases, the J end lost 3 bases, and 8 bases lay between the germline ends. This CDR3 region has 14 residues. Germline V CDR1 and CDR2: MNHEY, SMNVEV (reference sequence). For the CDR3, the DNA is TGTGCCAGCAGTTTGAGGACCTACACCGGGGAGCTGTTTTTT. It specifies CASSLRTYTGELFF.

The genes are TRBV6-2 or TRBV6-3 and TRBJ2-6, with 9 bases matching TRBD2. Germline CDR1 is MNHEY and CDR2 is SVGEGT. The V segment lost 8 bases and the J segment 0 bases; nucleotides outside the gene matches: 8. This CDR3 spans 17 amino acids. In DNA form, the CDR3 reads TGTGCCAGCCATCCAGAGCGGGAGGCCTCTGGGGCCAACGTCCTGACTTTC. This sequence encodes CASHPEREASGANVLTF.

This clonotype has just one count. A much larger clone is a single base away; this may be a read error. The V call is TRBV29-1, the J call TRBJ1-2; D gene ambiguous. This CDR3 spans 13 amino acids. Trimming stripped 5 bases from V and 4 bases from J, with 14 bases between. The V gene's germline CDR1 is SQVTM and CDR2 ANQGSEA. CDR3 in DNA: TGCAGCGTTAGAGCAGAAAGGTCCTATGGCTACACCTTC. Its translation is CSVRAERSYGYTF.

This clonotype was observed at least ten times. The V gene is TRBV6-2 or TRBV6-3, the J gene TRBJ1-5, with 8 bases matching TRBD1. The germline V gene has CDR1 MNHEY and CDR2 SVGEGT. V was clipped by 5 bases and J by 1 base; unmatched bases: 1. The CDR3 sequence is 14 residues long. The CDR3, as DNA: TGTGCCAGCAGTCACAGGGGGAGCAATCAGCCCCAGCATTTT. Its protein is CASSHRGSNQPQHF.

This clonotype was seen at least ten times. This chain links TRBV7-9 with TRBJ1-1; weak D call: TRBD1 (5 bases). The V and J ends lost 5 bases and 0 bases respectively, with 10 bases between them. Germline-derived CDR1 and CDR2 are SEHNR and FQNEAQ (reference sequence). CDR3 size: 14 residues. CDR3 protein: CASSREGMNTEAFF. The CDR3 DNA is TGTGCCAGCAGCCGCGAGGGGATGAACACTGAAGCTTTCTTT.

The sample holds many counts of this clonotype. The chain carries TRBV11-2 and TRBJ2-3, with TRBD2 matching 9 bases. Per the germline V gene, CDR1 is SGHAT and CDR2 is FQNNGV. V gave up 5 bases and J gave up 3 bases; unmatched junction bases: 9. This CDR3 is 16 amino acids long. CDR3 region: CASSRLAEGGTDTQYF. The CDR3 DNA is TGTGCCAGCAGCCGACTAGCGGAGGGGGGTACAGATACGCAGTATTTT. Full variable domain (remainder filled in from reference TRBV11-2 and TRBJ2-3): EAGVAQSPRYKIIEKRQSVAFWCNPISGHATLYWYQQILGQGPKLLIQFQNNGVVDDSQLPKDRFSAERLKGVDSTLKIQPAKLEDSAVYLCASSRLAEGGTDTQYFGPGTRLTVL.

This sequence joins TRBV27 and TRBJ1-1; tentative D call: TRBD1 (5 bases). The germline V gene has CDR1 MNHEY and CDR2 SMNVEV (reference sequence). The CDR3 sequence is 14 residues long. Trimming shortened V by 5 bases and J by 4 bases, and 14 bases separated the two germline ends. DNA of the CDR3: TGTGCCAGCAGTGTCTTTGGGGGGGTCACTGAAGCTTTCTTT. Translated: CASSVFGGVTEAFF.

The V and J genes are TRBV7-6 and TRBJ1-3; D unclear. V shed 3 bases and J shed 0 bases, with 12 bases lying between them. The CDR3 extends over 16 amino acids. Germline V gene lookup returns CDR1 SGHVS and CDR2 FNYEAQ. The CDR3 coding sequence is TGTGCCAGCAGCTTGAGCCAGGCCTCCTCTGGAAACACCATATATTTT. This codes for CASSLSQASSGNTIYF. The entire variable domain, with the rest obtained from reference TRBV7-6 and TRBJ1-3, is as follows: GAGVSQSPRYKVTKRGQDVALRCDPISGHVSLYWYRQALGQGPEFLTYFNYEAQQDKSGLPNDRFSAERPEGSISTLTIQRTEQRDSAMYRCASSLSQASSGNTIYFGEGSWLTVV.

This clonotype was counted ten times or more. The V and J genes are TRBV6-1 and TRBJ2-3; D is unclear. Trimming removed 1 base from V and 7 bases from J, with 9 bases in between. The CDR3 contains 13 residues. CDR1 is MNHNS and CDR2 is SASEGT in the germline V gene. CDR3 sequence reads: CASSEDEGNTQYF. In nucleotides, the CDR3 is TGTGCCAGCAGTGAAGACGAAGGCAATACGCAGTATTTT.

This clonotype was seen repeatedly, ten times or more. This rearrangement joins TRBV10-3 to TRBJ1-2; D possibly corresponds to TRBD1 (5 bases). This CDR3 has 12 residues. The V gene's germline CDR1 is ENHRY and CDR2 SYGVKD. V gave up 2 bases and J gave up 8 bases, with 9 bases separating them. The CDR3 here is CAISEGAGGYTF. DNA of the CDR3: TGTGCCATCAGTGAGGGGGCTGGCGGCTACACCTTC.

This clonotype was found many times. The chain carries TRBV10-2 and TRBJ2-1, with 10 nucleotides matching TRBD1. After removal of 6 bases from V and 4 bases from J, the junction contained 6 bases not matched to a gene. Germline lookup yields CDR1 WSHSY and CDR2 SAAADI. The CDR3 contains 15 residues. CDR3 nucleotides: TGCGCCAGCAGCGGGACAGGGGCTTTGTACAATGAGCAGTTCTTC. Translated: CASSGTGALYNEQFF.

The rearrangement joins TRBV20-1 to TRBJ2-7; 11 bases line up with TRBD2. The germline CDR1 and CDR2 sequences are DFQATT and SNEGSKA (reference sequence). The CDR3 has 16 residues. The J segment lost 1 base and the V segment lost 2 bases, leaving 7 bases of the junction unmatched. The CDR3 DNA sequence: TGCAGTGCTAGAAGACCTAGCGGGAGGACTTCCTACGAGCAGTACTTC. It translates to CSARRPSGRTSYEQYF.

This clonotype was picked up a small number of times. The chain recombines TRBV29-1 with TRBJ1-1, with D perhaps TRBD1 (5 bases). Germline V gene sequence: CDR1 SQVTM, CDR2 ANQGSEA. The CDR3 extends over 14 amino acids. With 1 base removed from V and 0 bases from J, the gap between germline ends came to 9 bases. The CDR3 DNA sequence: TGCAGCGTTGAAGGCGGGACTTTGAACACTGAAGCTTTCTTT. It specifies CSVEGGTLNTEAFF.

There are many counts of this clonotype. The V gene is TRBV12-3 or TRBV12-4, the J gene TRBJ1-5; no reliable D call. There are 15 residues in the CDR3. The V end lost 2 bases, the J end lost 0 bases, and 8 bases lay between the germline ends. This CDR3 reads CASSLNRNSNQPQHF. CDR3 DNA: TGTGCCAGCAGTTTAAATAGGAATAGCAATCAGCCCCAGCATTTT.

This clonotype came up a few times. This chain uses TRBV3-1 with TRBJ2-7, with 11 bases fitting TRBD2. Germline V gene lookup returns CDR1 LGHDT and CDR2 YNNKEL (reference sequence). J gave up 0 bases and V 1 base, and 8 bases lay outside the gene matches. The CDR3 sequence is 18 residues long. The CDR3 DNA follows: TGTGCCAGCAGCCAAGGGGGACTAGCGGTGAGGAGCTCCTACGAGCAGTACTTC. The encoded protein is CASSQGGLAVRSSYEQYF.

This clonotype was seen at least ten times. The V call is TRBV6-2 or TRBV6-3, the J call TRBJ2-1; D perhaps matches TRBD1 (6 bases). The CDR3 has 15 amino acids. V was cut by 5 bases and J by 2 bases, with 13 bases left in between. Germline V gene sequence: CDR1 MNHEY, CDR2 SVGEGT. The DNA for the CDR3 is TGTGCCAGCAGTGCCCCGGGACACCCCTACAATGAGCAGTTCTTC. Protein: CASSAPGHPYNEQFF.

This clonotype has more than one count but fewer than ten. The chain couples TRBV12-3 or TRBV12-4 to TRBJ1-6; D is unresolved. This CDR3 is built from 13 residues. Trimming left V 0 bases short and J 10 bases short, with 7 bases between. The DNA of the CDR3 is TGTGCCAGCAGTTTAGCGGTCGACTCACCCCTCCACTTT. Translated, it gives CASSLAVDSPLHF.